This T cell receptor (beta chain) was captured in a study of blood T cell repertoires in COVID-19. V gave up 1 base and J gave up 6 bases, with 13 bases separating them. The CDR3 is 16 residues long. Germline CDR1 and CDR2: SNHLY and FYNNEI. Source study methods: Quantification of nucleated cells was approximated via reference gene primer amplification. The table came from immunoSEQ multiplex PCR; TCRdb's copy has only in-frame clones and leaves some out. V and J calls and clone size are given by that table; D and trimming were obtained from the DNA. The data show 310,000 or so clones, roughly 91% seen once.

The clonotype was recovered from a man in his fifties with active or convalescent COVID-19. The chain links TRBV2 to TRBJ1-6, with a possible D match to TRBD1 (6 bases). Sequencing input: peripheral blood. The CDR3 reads CASSEDSGASNSPLHF. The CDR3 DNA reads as TGTGCCAGCAGTGAAGACTCAGGGGCCAGTAATTCACCCCTCCACTTT. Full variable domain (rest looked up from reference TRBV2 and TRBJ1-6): EPEVTQTPSHQVTQMGQEVILRCVPISNHLYFYWYRQILGQKVEFLVSFYNNEISEKSEIFDDQFSVERPDGSNFTLKIRSTKLEDSAMYFCASSEDSGASNSPLHFGNGTRLTVT.